These 9 T cell receptor beta chains were all obtained from the same sample, sequenced in a study of blood T cell repertoires in COVID-19. The repertoire was sequenced with immunoSEQ multiplex PCR; TCRdb's copy has only in-frame clones and lacks some. The sample has approximately 89,000 clones; approximately 80% are singletons. The material sequenced was peripheral blood. The source of these receptors is an elderly woman with acute or convalescent COVID-19.

The V and J genes are TRBV7-2 and TRBJ2-7, with no clear D. Per germline, CDR1 SGHTA and CDR2 FQGNSA. The CDR3 sequence is 15 residues long. Trimming left V 5 bases short and J 2 bases short, with 16 bases between. CDR3 amino acids: CASSPKPSITYEQYF. The CDR3 DNA reads TGTGCCAGCAGCCCTAAGCCGTCGATCACCTACGAGCAGTACTTC.

This clone was picked up one time. The V and J genes are TRBV11-2 and TRBJ1-5; 7 bases map to TRBD1. V was pared by 5 bases and J by 0 bases, with 4 bases of the junction left unmatched. The CDR3 runs 15 residues. Germline V gene lookup returns CDR1 SGHAT and CDR2 FQNNGV. Here the CDR3 DNA reads TGTGCCAGCAGCGAGGGACAGACTAGCAATCAGCCCCAGCATTTT. Translated: CASSEGQTSNQPQHF.

In this sample, this clone turned up a few times. The rearrangement links TRBV28 to TRBJ2-3, with 7 bases identical to TRBD2. In germline, CDR1 is MDHEN, CDR2 SYDVKM. With 4 bases clipped from V and 5 bases from J, the junction kept 15 bases outside the gene matches. This CDR3 is built from 17 residues. DNA of the CDR3: TGTGCCAGCAGTTCGACCTCTAGCGGAGGTGCCGAAGATACGCAGTATTTT. It translates to CASSSTSSGGAEDTQYF.

This clone came up once. The gene calls are TRBV19 and TRBJ1-5; D remains unclear. Germline CDR1 and CDR2: LNHDA and SQIVND (reference sequence). The CDR3 consists of 14 residues. The V gene lost 3 bases and the J gene lost 4 bases, with 10 bases spanning the gap. The CDR3 DNA is TGTGCCAGTAGTATTCTTGGGCCGAATCAGCCCCAGCATTTT. As protein: CASSILGPNQPQHF.

This clone was seen once. The chain employs TRBV28 and TRBJ2-2, with 7 bases that match TRBD1. Germline V CDR1 and CDR2: MDHEN, SYDVKM. This CDR3 is 15 amino acids long. V gave up 6 bases and J gave up 4 bases; unmatched junction bases: 8. CDR3 nucleotide sequence: TGTGCCAGCAGGAACGACAGGGTGGGCACCGGGGAGCTGTTTTTT. This encodes CASRNDRVGTGELFF.

This clone was picked up a small number of times. The genes are TRBV19 and TRBJ2-3; TRBD2 aligns across 11 bases. Germline V CDR1 and CDR2: LNHDA, SQIVND (reference sequence). The V and J ends lost 3 bases and 3 bases, in that order; junction bases with no gene match: 5. The CDR3 length is 16 residues. The CDR3 protein is CASSIWLAGGTDTQYF. Here the CDR3 DNA reads TGTGCCAGTAGTATTTGGCTAGCGGGAGGTACAGATACGCAGTATTTT.

The chain employs TRBV7-7 and TRBJ2-2, with unresolved D. Germline loops: CDR1 SSHAT, CDR2 FNYEAQ (reference sequence). V was trimmed by 5 bases and J by 2 bases, leaving 6 bases between them. The CDR3 spans 13 residues. The DNA for the CDR3 is TGTGCCAGCAGCCCCCAAAACACCGGGGAGCTGTTTTTT. It codes for CASSPQNTGELFF.

The gene calls are TRBV19 and TRBJ1-5; 8 positions agree with TRBD1. This CDR3 contains 14 residues. With V trimmed by 7 bases and J by 4 bases, 6 bases remained unmatched. Germline V gene lookup returns CDR1 LNHDA and CDR2 SQIVND (reference sequence). CDR3 region: CASMGRGPNQPQHF. The CDR3 DNA reads as TGTGCCAGTATGGGCAGGGGGCCAAATCAGCCCCAGCATTTT.

The chain is built from TRBV7-9 and TRBJ2-5; 7 bases line up with TRBD2. Trimming cost V 6 bases and J 4 bases; bases outside gene matches: 5. Per the germline V gene, CDR1 is SEHNR and CDR2 is FQNEAQ (reference sequence). The CDR3 is made up of 13 amino acids. Here the CDR3 reads CASRRGGRETQYF. The CDR3 DNA follows: TGTGCCAGCAGACGGGGCGGGAGAGAGACCCAGTACTTC.